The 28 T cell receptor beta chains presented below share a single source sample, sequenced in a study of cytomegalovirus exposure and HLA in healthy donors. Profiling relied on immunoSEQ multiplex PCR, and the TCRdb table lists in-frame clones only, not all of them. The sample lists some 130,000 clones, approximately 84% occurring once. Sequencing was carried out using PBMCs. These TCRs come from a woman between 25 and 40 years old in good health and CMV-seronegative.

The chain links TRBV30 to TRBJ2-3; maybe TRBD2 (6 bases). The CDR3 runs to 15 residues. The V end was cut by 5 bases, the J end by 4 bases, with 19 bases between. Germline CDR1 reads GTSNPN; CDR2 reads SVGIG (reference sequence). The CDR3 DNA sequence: TGTGCCTGGGGGATTGGGGCGGGGTTTTCAGATACGCAGTATTTT. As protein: CAWGIGAGFSDTQYF.

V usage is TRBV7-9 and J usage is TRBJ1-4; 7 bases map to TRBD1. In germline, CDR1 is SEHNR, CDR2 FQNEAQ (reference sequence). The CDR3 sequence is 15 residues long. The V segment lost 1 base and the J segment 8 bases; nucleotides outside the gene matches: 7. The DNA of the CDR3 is TGTGCCAGCAGCTTAGATCGGGACAGAAAAGAAAAACTGTTTTTT. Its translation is CASSLDRDRKEKLFF.

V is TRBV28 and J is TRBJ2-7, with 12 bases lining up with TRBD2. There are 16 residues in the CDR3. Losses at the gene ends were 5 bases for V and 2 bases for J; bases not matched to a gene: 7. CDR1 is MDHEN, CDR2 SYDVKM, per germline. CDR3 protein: CASSRGLAGITYEQYF. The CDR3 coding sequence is TGTGCCAGCAGTCGGGGACTAGCGGGCATTACCTACGAGCAGTACTTC.

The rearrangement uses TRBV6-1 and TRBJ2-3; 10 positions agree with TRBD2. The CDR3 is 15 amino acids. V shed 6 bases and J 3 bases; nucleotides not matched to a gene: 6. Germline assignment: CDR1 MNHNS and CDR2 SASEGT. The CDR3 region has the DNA TGTGCCAGCAGGGATCTGGGACTAGCGACAGATACGCAGTATTTT. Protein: CASRDLGLATDTQYF.

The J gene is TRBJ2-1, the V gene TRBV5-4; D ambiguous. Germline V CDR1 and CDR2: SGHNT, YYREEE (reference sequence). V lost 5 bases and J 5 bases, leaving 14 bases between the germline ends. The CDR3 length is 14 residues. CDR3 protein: CASRPISKNNEQFF. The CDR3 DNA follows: TGTGCCAGCAGGCCTATCTCTAAAAACAATGAGCAGTTCTTC.

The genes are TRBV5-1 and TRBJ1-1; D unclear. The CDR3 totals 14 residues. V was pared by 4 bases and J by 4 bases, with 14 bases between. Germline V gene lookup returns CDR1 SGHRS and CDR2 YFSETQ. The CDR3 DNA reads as TGCGCCAGCAGCAAGACTTTACTCGGCACTGAAGCTTTCTTT. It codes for CASSKTLLGTEAFF.

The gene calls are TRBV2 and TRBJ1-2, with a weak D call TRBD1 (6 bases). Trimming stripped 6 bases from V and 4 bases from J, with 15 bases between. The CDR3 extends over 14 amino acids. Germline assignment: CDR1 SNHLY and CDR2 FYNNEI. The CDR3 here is CASSGGAGTYGYTF. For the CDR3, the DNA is TGTGCCAGCAGCGGGGGGGCGGGGACCTATGGCTACACCTTC.

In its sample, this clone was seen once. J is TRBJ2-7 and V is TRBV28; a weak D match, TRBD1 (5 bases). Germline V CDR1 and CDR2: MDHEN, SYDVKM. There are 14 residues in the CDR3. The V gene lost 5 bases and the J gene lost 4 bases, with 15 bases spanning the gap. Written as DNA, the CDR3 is TGTGCCAGCAGTCCCTCCTGGAAGGGGTACGAGCAGTACTTC. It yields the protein CASSPSWKGYEQYF.

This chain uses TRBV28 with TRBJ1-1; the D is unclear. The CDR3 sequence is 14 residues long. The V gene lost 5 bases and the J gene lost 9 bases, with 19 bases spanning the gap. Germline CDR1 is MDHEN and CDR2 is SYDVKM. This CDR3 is CASSGVRGLPKAFF. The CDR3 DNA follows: TGTGCCAGCAGTGGGGTGCGAGGGCTACCTAAAGCTTTCTTT.

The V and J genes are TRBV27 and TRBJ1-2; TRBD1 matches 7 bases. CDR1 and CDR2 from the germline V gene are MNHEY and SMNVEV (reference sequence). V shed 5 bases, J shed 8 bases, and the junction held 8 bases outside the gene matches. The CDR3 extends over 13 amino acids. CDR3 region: CASSRRQGGGYTF. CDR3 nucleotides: TGTGCCAGCAGTCGTCGACAGGGTGGCGGCTACACCTTC.

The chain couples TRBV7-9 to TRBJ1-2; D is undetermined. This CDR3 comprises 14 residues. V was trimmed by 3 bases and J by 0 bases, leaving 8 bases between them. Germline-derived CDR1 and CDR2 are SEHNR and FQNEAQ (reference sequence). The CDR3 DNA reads TGTGCCAGCAGCTTGTCGACATCTAACTATGGCTACACCTTC. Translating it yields CASSLSTSNYGYTF. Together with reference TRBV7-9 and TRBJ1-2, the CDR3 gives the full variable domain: DTGVSQNPRHKITKRGQNVTFRCDPISEHNRLYWYRQTLGQGPEFLTYFQNEAQLEKSRLLSDRFSAERPKGSFSTLEIQRTEQGDSAMYLCASSLSTSNYGYTFGSGTRLTVV.

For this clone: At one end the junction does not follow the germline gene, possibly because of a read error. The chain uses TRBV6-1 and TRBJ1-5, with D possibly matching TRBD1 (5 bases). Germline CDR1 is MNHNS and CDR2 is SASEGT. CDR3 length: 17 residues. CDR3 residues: CASSKAPYRRDGRPQHF. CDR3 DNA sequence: TGTGCCAGCAGTAAAGCTCCATACAGGCGGGATGGGAGGCCCCAGCATTTT.

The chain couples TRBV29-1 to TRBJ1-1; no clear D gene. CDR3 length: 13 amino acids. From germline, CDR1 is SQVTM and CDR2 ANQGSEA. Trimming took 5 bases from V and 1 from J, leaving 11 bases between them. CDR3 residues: CSVRKDSNTEAFF. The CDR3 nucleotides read TGCAGCGTTCGAAAGGACTCGAACACTGAAGCTTTCTTT. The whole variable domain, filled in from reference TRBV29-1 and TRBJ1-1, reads SAVISQKPSRDICQRGTSLTIQCQVDSQVTMMFWYRQQPGQSLTLIATANQGSEATYESGFVIDKFPISRPNLTFSTLTVSNMSPEDSSIYLCSVRKDSNTEAFFGQGTRLTVV.

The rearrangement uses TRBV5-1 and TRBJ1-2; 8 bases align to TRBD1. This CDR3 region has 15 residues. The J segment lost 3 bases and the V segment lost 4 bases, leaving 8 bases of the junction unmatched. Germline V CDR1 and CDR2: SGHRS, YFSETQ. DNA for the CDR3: TGCGCCAGCAGCGCCGGACAGGGAAGAGACTATGGCTACACCTTC. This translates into CASSAGQGRDYGYTF.

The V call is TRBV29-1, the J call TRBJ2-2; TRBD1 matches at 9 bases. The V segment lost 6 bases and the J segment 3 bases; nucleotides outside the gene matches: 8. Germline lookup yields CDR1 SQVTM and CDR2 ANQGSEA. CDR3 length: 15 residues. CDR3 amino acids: CSVGGQGRHTGELFF. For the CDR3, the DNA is TGCAGCGTCGGAGGACAGGGGAGGCACACCGGGGAGCTGTTTTTT.

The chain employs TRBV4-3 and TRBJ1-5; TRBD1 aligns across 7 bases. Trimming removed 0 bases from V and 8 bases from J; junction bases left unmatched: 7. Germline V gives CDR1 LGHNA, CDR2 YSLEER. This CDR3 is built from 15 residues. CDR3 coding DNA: TGCGCCAGCAGCCAAGACCGACAGGGTGTGAAGCCCCAGCATTTT. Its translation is CASSQDRQGVKPQHF.

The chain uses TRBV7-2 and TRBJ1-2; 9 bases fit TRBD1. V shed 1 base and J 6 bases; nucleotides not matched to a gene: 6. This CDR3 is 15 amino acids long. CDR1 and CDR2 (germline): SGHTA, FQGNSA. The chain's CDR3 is CASSLDRGRAHGYTF. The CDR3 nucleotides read TGTGCCAGCAGCTTAGACAGGGGGCGGGCTCATGGCTACACCTTC.

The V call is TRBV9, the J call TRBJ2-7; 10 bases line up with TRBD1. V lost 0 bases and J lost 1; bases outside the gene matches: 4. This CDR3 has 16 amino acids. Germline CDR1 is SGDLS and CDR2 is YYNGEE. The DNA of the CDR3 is TGTGCCAGCAGCGTAGAAGGGACAGGGGATTCCTACGAGCAGTACTTC. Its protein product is CASSVEGTGDSYEQYF.

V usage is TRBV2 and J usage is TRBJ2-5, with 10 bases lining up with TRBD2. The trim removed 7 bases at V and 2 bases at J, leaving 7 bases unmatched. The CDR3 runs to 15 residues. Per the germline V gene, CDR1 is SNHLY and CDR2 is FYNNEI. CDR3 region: CASKGASGGQETQYF. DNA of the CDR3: TGTGCCAGCAAAGGGGCTAGCGGGGGACAAGAGACCCAGTACTTC.

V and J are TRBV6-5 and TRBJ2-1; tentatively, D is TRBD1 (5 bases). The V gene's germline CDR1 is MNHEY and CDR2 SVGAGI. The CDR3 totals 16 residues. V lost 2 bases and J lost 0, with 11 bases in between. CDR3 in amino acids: CASSYVYRSSYNEQFF. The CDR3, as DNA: TGTGCCAGCAGTTACGTGTACAGGTCCTCCTACAATGAGCAGTTCTTC.

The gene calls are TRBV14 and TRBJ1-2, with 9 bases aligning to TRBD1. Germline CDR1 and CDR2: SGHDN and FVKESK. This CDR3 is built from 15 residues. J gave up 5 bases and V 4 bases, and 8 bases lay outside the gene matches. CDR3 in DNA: TGTGCCAGCAGCCGAAAACAGGGGGCGCTTTATGGCTACACCTTC. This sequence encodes CASSRKQGALYGYTF.

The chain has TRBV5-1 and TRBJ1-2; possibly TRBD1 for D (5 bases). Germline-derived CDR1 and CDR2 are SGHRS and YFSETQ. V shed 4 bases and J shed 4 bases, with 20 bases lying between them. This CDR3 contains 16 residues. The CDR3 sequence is CASSARRARGLYGYTF. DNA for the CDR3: TGCGCCAGCAGCGCTCGCAGGGCCCGAGGCCTCTATGGCTACACCTTC.

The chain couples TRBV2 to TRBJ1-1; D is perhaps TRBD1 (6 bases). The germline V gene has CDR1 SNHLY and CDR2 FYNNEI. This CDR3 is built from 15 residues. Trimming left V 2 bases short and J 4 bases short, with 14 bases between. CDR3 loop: CASSEYGGRSTEAFF. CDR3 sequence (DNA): TGTGCCAGCAGTGAATATGGGGGCAGATCCACTGAAGCTTTCTTT.

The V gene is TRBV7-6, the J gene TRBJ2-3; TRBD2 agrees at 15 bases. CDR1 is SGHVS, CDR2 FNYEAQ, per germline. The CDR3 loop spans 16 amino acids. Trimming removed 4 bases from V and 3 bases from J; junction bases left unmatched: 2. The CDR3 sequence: CASSSGTSGGTDTQYF. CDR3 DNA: TGTGCCAGCAGCTCGGGGACTAGCGGGGGGACAGATACGCAGTATTTT.

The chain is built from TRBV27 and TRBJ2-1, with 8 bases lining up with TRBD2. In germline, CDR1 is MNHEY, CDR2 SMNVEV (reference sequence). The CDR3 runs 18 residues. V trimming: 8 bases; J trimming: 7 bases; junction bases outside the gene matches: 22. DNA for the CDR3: TGTGCCAGCCAAGCAGTTTCAAGGAGAATAGCGGGGAATAATGAGCAGTTCTTC. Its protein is CASQAVSRRIAGNNEQFF.

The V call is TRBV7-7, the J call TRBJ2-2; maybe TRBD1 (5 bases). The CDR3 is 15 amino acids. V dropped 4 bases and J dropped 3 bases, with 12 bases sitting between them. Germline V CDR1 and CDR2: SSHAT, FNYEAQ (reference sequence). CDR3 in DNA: TGTGCCAGCAGCTGGATAAACAGGCACACCGGGGAGCTGTTTTTT. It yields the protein CASSWINRHTGELFF.

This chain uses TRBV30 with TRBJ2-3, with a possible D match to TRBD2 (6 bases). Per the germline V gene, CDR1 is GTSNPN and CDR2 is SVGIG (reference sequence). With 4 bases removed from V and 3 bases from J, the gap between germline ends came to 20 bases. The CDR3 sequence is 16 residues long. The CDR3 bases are TGTGCCTGGACTCACCCTCCAGGGAGGTCGACAGATACGCAGTATTTT. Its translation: CAWTHPPGRSTDTQYF.

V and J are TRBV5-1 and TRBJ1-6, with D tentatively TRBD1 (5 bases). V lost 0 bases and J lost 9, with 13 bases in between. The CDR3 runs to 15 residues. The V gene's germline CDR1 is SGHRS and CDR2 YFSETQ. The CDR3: CASSLEWGGSSPLHF. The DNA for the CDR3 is TGCGCCAGCAGCTTGGAGTGGGGGGGGAGTTCACCCCTCCACTTT.